The 27 T cell receptor beta chains below were found in one sample sequenced in a study of cytomegalovirus exposure and HLA in healthy donors. It was with 60 Vbeta and 13 Jbeta primers that the PCR ran. Repertoires were generated with immunoSEQ multiplex PCR, while TCRdb's copy carries only in-frame clones and drops some. The table records roughly 150,000 clones, 65% to 80% of them present only once. The sequencing sample was made of PBMCs. These receptors came from a man aged 25-45 years in good health and CMV-seronegative.

CDR3 DNA sequence: TGTGCCAGTATCGGGGGTGACAGCCGAGACTATGGCTACACCTTC. Amino acid sequence: CASIGGDSRDYGYTF. The J gene is TRBJ1-2, the V gene TRBV19; TRBD1 might be the D (5 bases). This CDR3 is built from 15 residues. V gave up 7 bases and J gave up 3 bases, with 18 bases separating them. Looked up from germline, CDR1 is LNHDA and CDR2 is SQIVND (reference sequence). The full variable domain, with the rest looked up from reference TRBV19 and TRBJ1-2, is DGGITQSPKYLFRKEGQNVTLSCEQNLNHDAMYWYRQDPGQGLRLIYYSQIVNDFQKGDIAEGYSVSREKKESFPLTVTSAQKNPTAFYLCASIGGDSRDYGYTFGSGTRLTVV.

V usage is TRBV4-1 and J usage is TRBJ1-4; 7 bases align to TRBD1. V trimming: 1 base; J trimming: 0 bases; junction bases outside the gene matches: 5. This CDR3 spans 17 amino acids. Germline CDR1 MGHRA, CDR2 YSYEKL. The DNA of the CDR3 is TGCGCCAGCAGCCAAGGGGCAGGGGGAGCAACTAATGAAAAACTGTTTTTT. Translating it yields CASSQGAGGATNEKLFF.

The V call is TRBV4-1, the J call TRBJ1-1; 7 bases fit TRBD1. The CDR3 loop spans 14 amino acids. Germline V gives CDR1 MGHRA, CDR2 YSYEKL. The ends lost 4 bases at V and 7 bases at J; junction bases unmatched: 9. The DNA of the CDR3 is TGCGCCAGCAGCCTCAGAGGGGGCGGGTATGAAGCTTTCTTT. It is translated as CASSLRGGGYEAFF.

This chain uses TRBV5-4 with TRBJ2-3, with 12 bases identical to TRBD2. This CDR3 has 16 amino acids. Germline CDR1 SGHNT, CDR2 YYREEE (reference sequence). The junction had 4 bases not matched to a gene; V was cut back by 3 bases and J by 2 bases. CDR3 coding DNA: TGTGCCAGCAGCTCCGGACTAGCGGGGATCACAGATACGCAGTATTTT. Its protein product is CASSSGLAGITDTQYF.

The V call is TRBV2, the J call TRBJ2-3; D is undetermined. CDR1 is SNHLY and CDR2 is FYNNEI in the germline V gene. Trimming shortened V by 8 bases and J by 3 bases, and 9 bases separated the two germline ends. The CDR3 has 12 amino acids. This CDR3 reads CASGLQTDTQYF. The CDR3 coding sequence is TGTGCCAGCGGGTTACAGACAGATACGCAGTATTTT.

This chain joins TRBV30 and TRBJ1-1; possible D gene TRBD1, 6 bases. Trimming removed 2 bases from V and 1 base from J, with 11 bases in between. The CDR3 spans 14 residues. The germline V gene has CDR1 GTSNPN and CDR2 SVGIG (reference sequence). This chain's CDR3 is CAWSRGRGNTEAFF. DNA of the CDR3: TGTGCCTGGAGTAGAGGCAGGGGGAACACTGAAGCTTTCTTT.

The gene calls are TRBV4-2 and TRBJ1-1; 11 nucleotides align to TRBD1. Germline V gene lookup returns CDR1 LGHNA and CDR2 YNFKEQ. The CDR3 sequence is 17 residues long. The ends lost 0 bases at V and 4 bases at J; junction bases unmatched: 7. The CDR3, as DNA: TGTGCCAGCAGCCAAGATCTCCTCGGGACAGGGGGCACTGAAGCTTTCTTT. This gives the protein CASSQDLLGTGGTEAFF.

The chain couples TRBV6-4 to TRBJ2-7; D perhaps matches TRBD1 (6 bases). With 7 bases removed from V and 3 bases from J, the gap between germline ends came to 22 bases. In germline, CDR1 is MRHNA, CDR2 SNTAGT. The CDR3 is made up of 16 amino acids. CDR3 DNA sequence: TGTGCCAGCACCGACCGGGACACGTATTATTTCTACGAGCAGTACTTC. It specifies CASTDRDTYYFYEQYF.

The table lists this clone with a count of one. The J gene is TRBJ2-7, the V gene TRBV6-5, with D possibly matching TRBD1 (5 bases). In germline, CDR1 is MNHEY, CDR2 SVGAGI. V was clipped by 4 bases and J by 2 bases, with 9 bases between them. This CDR3 contains 13 residues. The CDR3 nucleotides read TGTGCCAGCAGTTCAACAGGCCCCTACGAGCAGTACTTC. This translates into CASSSTGPYEQYF.

The V and J genes are TRBV7-9 and TRBJ1-5; D gene unclear. The germline V gene has CDR1 SEHNR and CDR2 FQNEAQ (reference sequence). V lost 1 base and J lost 1, with 8 bases in between. The CDR3 is 15 amino acids. The CDR3 sequence is CASSLGRGSNQPQHF. CDR3 sequence (DNA): TGTGCCAGCAGCTTAGGTCGGGGAAGCAATCAGCCCCAGCATTTT. The variable domain in full, with the rest retrieved from reference TRBV7-9 and TRBJ1-5, is DTGVSQNPRHKITKRGQNVTFRCDPISEHNRLYWYRQTLGQGPEFLTYFQNEAQLEKSRLLSDRFSAERPKGSFSTLEIQRTEQGDSAMYLCASSLGRGSNQPQHFGDGTRLSIL.

On this clone itself: At one end, the junction sequence differs from germline, possibly due to a read error. This rearrangement joins TRBV7-9 to TRBJ2-5, with unresolved D. The germline gives CDR1 SEHNR, CDR2 FQNEAQ (reference sequence). The CDR3 spans 11 residues. The CDR3 nucleotides read TGTTCCAGCAGCCTCCAAGAGACCCAGTACTTC. Its protein is CSSSLQETQYF.

V and J are TRBV6-7 and TRBJ2-7; 9 bases line up with TRBD1. TRBV6-7 qualifies as an ORF whose function is uncertain. CDR3 length: 16 residues. With 6 bases clipped from V and 5 bases from J, the junction kept 14 bases outside the gene matches. The CDR3 reads CASRLRDRAMIHEQYF. DNA of the CDR3: TGTGCCAGCAGGCTCAGGGACAGGGCTATGATCCACGAGCAGTACTTC.

This rearrangement joins TRBV4-1 to TRBJ2-7, with 13 bases matching TRBD2. Per the germline V gene, CDR1 is MGHRA and CDR2 is YSYEKL. V gave up 5 bases and J gave up 5 bases; unmatched junction bases: 9. The CDR3 totals 16 residues. The CDR3, as DNA: TGCGCCAGCAGCATGACTAGCGGGGGGTTCCCCGACGAGCAGTACTTC. Its translation is CASSMTSGGFPDEQYF.

This chain joins TRBV7-2 and TRBJ1-2; 8 bases map to TRBD1. CDR1 is SGHTA, CDR2 FQGNSA, per germline. With 1 base clipped from V and 4 bases from J, the junction kept 5 bases outside the gene matches. CDR3 length equals 15 residues. The CDR3 reads CASSLDRGSLYGYTF. The CDR3 DNA sequence: TGTGCCAGCAGCTTAGACAGGGGGTCCCTCTATGGCTACACCTTC.

This chain uses TRBV5-5 with TRBJ1-1; a possible D gene is TRBD1 (5 bases). The germline gives CDR1 SGHKS, CDR2 YYEKEE (reference sequence). The CDR3 is made up of 13 amino acids. The V end lost 4 bases, the J end lost 4 bases, and 11 bases lay between the germline ends. The CDR3 loop reads CASSTQGGTEAFF. CDR3 nucleotides: TGTGCCAGCAGCACCCAGGGTGGCACTGAAGCTTTCTTT.

This clone has just a few counts. J is TRBJ2-7 and V is TRBV2; D unclear. CDR3 length equals 11 residues. Looked up from germline, CDR1 is SNHLY and CDR2 is FYNNEI. V was shortened by 2 bases and J by 7 bases, with 6 bases between the two germline ends. The CDR3 is CASSENLEQYF. As DNA, the CDR3 is TGTGCCAGCAGTGAAAATTTAGAGCAGTACTTC.

Comment on this clone: It is unclear where the CDR3 begins or ends on the DNA, so no DNA is shown, and the CDR3 is as TCRdb lists it. The chain is built from TRBV27 and TRBJ1-1; TRBD1 was called by the table and not checked on the DNA. Germline CDR1 and CDR2: MNHEY and SMNVEV (reference sequence). The CDR3 region is 13 residues in length, termini included. CDR3 loop: CASSFSGVPGAFF.

This chain uses TRBV18 with TRBJ1-1, with D unclear. Germline V gives CDR1 KGHSH, CDR2 LQKENI. The V end lost 2 bases, the J end lost 1 base, and 5 bases lay between the germline ends. The CDR3 has 13 residues. The CDR3 loop is CASSPNGNTEAFF. The CDR3 DNA reads TGTGCCAGCTCACCAAACGGGAACACTGAAGCTTTCTTT.

This chain connects TRBV7-9 to TRBJ2-1, with 11 bases matching TRBD2. V lost 1 base to trimming and J lost 0 bases; unmatched junction nucleotides: 5. CDR1 and CDR2 (germline): SEHNR, FQNEAQ (reference sequence). The CDR3 is 18 residues long. The CDR3 coding sequence is TGTGCCAGCAGCTTAGGACTAGCGGGATCGAGCTCCTACAATGAGCAGTTCTTC. Protein: CASSLGLAGSSSYNEQFF. Looking up the rest from reference TRBV7-9 and TRBJ2-1 gives the full variable domain: DTGVSQNPRHKITKRGQNVTFRCDPISEHNRLYWYRQTLGQGPEFLTYFQNEAQLEKSRLLSDRFSAERPKGSFSTLEIQRTEQGDSAMYLCASSLGLAGSSSYNEQFFGPGTRLTVL.

V is TRBV5-1 and J is TRBJ2-6, with 8 bases lining up with TRBD1. Germline V gene sequence: CDR1 SGHRS, CDR2 YFSETQ. This CDR3 region has 16 residues. With V trimmed by 4 bases and J by 2 bases, 5 bases remained unmatched. CDR3 sequence reads: CASSLTGAAGANVLTF. CDR3 sequence (DNA): TGCGCCAGCAGCCTGACAGGGGCTGCTGGGGCCAACGTCCTGACTTTC.

V is TRBV5-1 and J is TRBJ1-1; no clear D gene. Trimming took 5 bases from V and 1 from J, leaving 12 bases between them. Looked up from germline, CDR1 is SGHRS and CDR2 is YFSETQ. The CDR3 runs to 14 residues. The chain's CDR3 is CASSSMIGNTEAFF. CDR3 bases: TGCGCCAGCAGTTCAATGATCGGGAACACTGAAGCTTTCTTT. The whole variable domain, remainder taken from reference TRBV5-1 and TRBJ1-1, is KAGVTQTPRYLIKTRGQQVTLSCSPISGHRSVSWYQQTPGQGLQFLFEYFSETQRNKGNFPGRFSGRQFSNSRSEMNVSTLELGDSALYLCASSSMIGNTEAFFGQGTRLTVV.

The CDR3 reads CASSDPAGPFTDQPQHF. The CDR3, as DNA: TGTGCCAGCAGTGACCCCGCGGGTCCTTTTACGGATCAGCCCCAGCATTTT. This chain uses TRBV6-1 with TRBJ1-5; D is unclear. Trimming stripped 3 bases from V and 5 bases from J, with 20 bases between. Germline assignment: CDR1 MNHNS and CDR2 SASEGT. This CDR3 has 17 residues.

J is TRBJ2-1 and V is TRBV27, with 7 bases matching TRBD2. Germline V gene lookup returns CDR1 MNHEY and CDR2 SMNVEV (reference sequence). The J segment lost 4 bases and the V segment lost 6 bases, leaving 6 bases of the junction unmatched. The CDR3 runs 14 residues. CDR3 coding DNA: TGTGCCAGCAGCTCCCCTAGCGGATACAATGAGCAGTTCTTC. Residues: CASSSPSGYNEQFF.

This clone turned up a few times. This sequence joins TRBV5-1 and TRBJ1-1, with D possibly matching TRBD1 (5 bases). This CDR3 spans 13 amino acids. Trimming removed 0 bases from V and 4 bases from J, with 7 bases in between. In germline, CDR1 is SGHRS, CDR2 YFSETQ. CDR3 nucleotide sequence: TGCGCCAGCAGCTTGGCAGGGTTCACTGAAGCTTTCTTT. This sequence encodes CASSLAGFTEAFF. Looking up the rest from reference TRBV5-1 and TRBJ1-1 gives the full variable domain: KAGVTQTPRYLIKTRGQQVTLSCSPISGHRSVSWYQQTPGQGLQFLFEYFSETQRNKGNFPGRFSGRQFSNSRSEMNVSTLELGDSALYLCASSLAGFTEAFFGQGTRLTVV.

This clone was found a few times. The genes are TRBV19 and TRBJ1-5, with D unclear. CDR1 is LNHDA, CDR2 SQIVND, per germline (reference sequence). This CDR3 has 15 amino acids. The ends were cut back, 1 base at V and 3 bases at J, with 10 bases in the middle. CDR3 sequence reads: CASSIAPLSNQPQHF. DNA for the CDR3: TGTGCCAGTAGTATAGCGCCACTCTCCAATCAGCCCCAGCATTTT.

V gene TRBV18 combines with J gene TRBJ1-4; possible D gene TRBD1, 5 bases. The CDR3 spans 14 residues. The V end was cut by 4 bases, the J end by 8 bases, with 14 bases between. Per the germline V gene, CDR1 is KGHSH and CDR2 is LQKENI. In DNA, the CDR3 is TGTGCCAGCTCACTCCGTGCTGACAGCGAAAAACTGTTTTTT. This encodes CASSLRADSEKLFF.

This sequence joins TRBV6-6 and TRBJ2-5, with D possibly matching TRBD1 (6 bases). Germline CDR1 is MNHNY and CDR2 is SVGAGI (reference sequence). This CDR3 comprises 12 residues. With 10 bases removed from V and 2 bases from J, the gap between germline ends came to 11 bases. This chain's CDR3 is CATRDTQETQYF. Written as DNA, the CDR3 is TGTGCCACCCGGGACACGCAAGAGACCCAGTACTTC.